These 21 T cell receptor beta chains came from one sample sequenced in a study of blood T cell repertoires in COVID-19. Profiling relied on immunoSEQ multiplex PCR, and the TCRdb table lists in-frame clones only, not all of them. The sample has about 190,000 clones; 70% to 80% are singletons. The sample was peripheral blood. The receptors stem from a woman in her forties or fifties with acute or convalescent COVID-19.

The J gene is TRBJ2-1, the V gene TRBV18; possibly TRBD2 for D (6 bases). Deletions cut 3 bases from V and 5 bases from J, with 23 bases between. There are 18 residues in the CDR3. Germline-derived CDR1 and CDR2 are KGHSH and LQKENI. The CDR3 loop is CASSPEGKGHDANNEQFF. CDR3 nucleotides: TGTGCCAGCTCACCGGAGGGGAAGGGCCACGATGCCAACAATGAGCAGTTCTTC.

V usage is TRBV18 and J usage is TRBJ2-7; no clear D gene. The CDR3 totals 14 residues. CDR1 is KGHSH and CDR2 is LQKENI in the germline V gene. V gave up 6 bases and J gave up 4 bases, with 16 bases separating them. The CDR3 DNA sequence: TGTGCCAGCTCCCTCGCGGAGCGTGGTTACGAGCAGTACTTC. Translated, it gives CASSLAERGYEQYF.

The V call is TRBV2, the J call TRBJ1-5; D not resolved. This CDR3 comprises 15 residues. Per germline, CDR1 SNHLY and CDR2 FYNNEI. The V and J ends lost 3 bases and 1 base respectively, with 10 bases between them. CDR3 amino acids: CASSDGVLSNQPQHF. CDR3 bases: TGTGCCAGCAGTGACGGGGTACTGAGCAATCAGCCCCAGCATTTT.

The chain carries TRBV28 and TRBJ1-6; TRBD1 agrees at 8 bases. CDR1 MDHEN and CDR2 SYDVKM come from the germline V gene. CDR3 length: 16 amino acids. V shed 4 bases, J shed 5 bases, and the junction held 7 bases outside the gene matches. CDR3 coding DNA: TGTGCCAGCAGTTCGGGCAGGGGGCGGAATAATTCACCCCTCCACTTT. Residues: CASSSGRGRNNSPLHF.

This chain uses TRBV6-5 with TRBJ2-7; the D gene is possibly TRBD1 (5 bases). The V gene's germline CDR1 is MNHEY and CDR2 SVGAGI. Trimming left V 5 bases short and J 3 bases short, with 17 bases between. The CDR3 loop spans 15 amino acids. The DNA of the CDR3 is TGTGCCAGCAGTCCAACCAGGGAAGAGGTCTACGAGCAGTACTTC. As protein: CASSPTREEVYEQYF.

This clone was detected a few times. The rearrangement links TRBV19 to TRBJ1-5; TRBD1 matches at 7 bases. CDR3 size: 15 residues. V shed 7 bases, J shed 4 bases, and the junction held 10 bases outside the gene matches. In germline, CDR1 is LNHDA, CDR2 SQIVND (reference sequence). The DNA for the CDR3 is TGTGCCAGTACCCTCGTGACAGGGATTAATCAGCCCCAGCATTTT. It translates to CASTLVTGINQPQHF. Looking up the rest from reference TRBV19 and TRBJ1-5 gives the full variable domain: DGGITQSPKYLFRKEGQNVTLSCEQNLNHDAMYWYRQDPGQGLRLIYYSQIVNDFQKGDIAEGYSVSREKKESFPLTVTSAQKNPTAFYLCASTLVTGINQPQHFGDGTRLSIL.

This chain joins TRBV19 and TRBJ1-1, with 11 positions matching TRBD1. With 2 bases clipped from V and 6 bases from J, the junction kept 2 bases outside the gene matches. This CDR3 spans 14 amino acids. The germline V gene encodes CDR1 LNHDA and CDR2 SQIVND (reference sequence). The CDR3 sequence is CASSIRTGGAEAFF. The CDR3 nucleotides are TGTGCCAGTAGTATAAGGACAGGGGGCGCTGAAGCTTTCTTT.

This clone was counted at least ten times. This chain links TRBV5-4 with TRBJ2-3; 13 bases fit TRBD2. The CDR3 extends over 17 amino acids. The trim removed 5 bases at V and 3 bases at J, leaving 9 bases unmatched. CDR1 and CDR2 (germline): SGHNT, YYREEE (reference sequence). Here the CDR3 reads CASRSRTSGGSTDTQYF. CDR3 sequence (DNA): TGTGCCAGCAGATCCAGGACTAGCGGGGGAAGTACAGATACGCAGTATTTT.

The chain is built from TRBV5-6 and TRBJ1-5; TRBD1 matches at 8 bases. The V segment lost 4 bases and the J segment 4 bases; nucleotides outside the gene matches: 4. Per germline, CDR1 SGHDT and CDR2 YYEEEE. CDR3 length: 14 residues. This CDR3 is CASSLQGVNQPQHF. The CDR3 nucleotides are TGTGCCAGCAGCCTACAGGGGGTAAATCAGCCCCAGCATTTT.

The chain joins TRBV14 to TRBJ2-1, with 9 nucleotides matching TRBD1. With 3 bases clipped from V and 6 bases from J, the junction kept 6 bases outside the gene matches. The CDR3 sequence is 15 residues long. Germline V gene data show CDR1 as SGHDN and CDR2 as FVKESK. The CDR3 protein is CASSHQMTGGNEQFF. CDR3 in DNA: TGTGCCAGCAGCCACCAGATGACAGGGGGCAATGAGCAGTTCTTC.

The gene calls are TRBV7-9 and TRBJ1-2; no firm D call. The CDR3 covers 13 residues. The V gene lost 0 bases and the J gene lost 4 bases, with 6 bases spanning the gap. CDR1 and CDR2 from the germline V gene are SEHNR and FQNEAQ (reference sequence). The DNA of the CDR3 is TGTGCCAGCAGCTTAGCCCCCAGCTATGGCTACACCTTC. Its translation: CASSLAPSYGYTF.

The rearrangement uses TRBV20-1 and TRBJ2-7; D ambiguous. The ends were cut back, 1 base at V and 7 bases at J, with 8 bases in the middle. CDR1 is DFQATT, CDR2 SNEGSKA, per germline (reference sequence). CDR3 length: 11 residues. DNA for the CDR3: TGCAGTGCTAGAGGGGCGCGTGAGCAGTACTTC. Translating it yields CSARGAREQYF.

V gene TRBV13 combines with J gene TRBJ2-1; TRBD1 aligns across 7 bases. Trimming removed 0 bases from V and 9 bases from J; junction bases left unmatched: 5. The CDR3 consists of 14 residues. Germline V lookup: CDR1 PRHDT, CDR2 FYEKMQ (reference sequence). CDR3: CASSLGQGYSEQFF. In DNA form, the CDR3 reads TGTGCCAGCAGCTTAGGACAGGGGTATAGTGAGCAGTTCTTC.

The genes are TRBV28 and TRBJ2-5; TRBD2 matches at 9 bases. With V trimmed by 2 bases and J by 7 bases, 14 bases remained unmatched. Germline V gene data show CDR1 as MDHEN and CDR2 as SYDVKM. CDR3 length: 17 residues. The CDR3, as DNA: TGTGCCAGCAGTTTAGAGAGGGCTAGCGGGAAAAGGGGGACCCAGTACTTC. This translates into CASSLERASGKRGTQYF.

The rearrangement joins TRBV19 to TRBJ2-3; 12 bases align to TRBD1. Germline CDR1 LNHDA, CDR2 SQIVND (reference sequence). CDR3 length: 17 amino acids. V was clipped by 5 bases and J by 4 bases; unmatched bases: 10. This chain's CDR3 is CASSAKSGQGAPDTQYF. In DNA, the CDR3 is TGTGCCAGTAGTGCTAAATCGGGACAGGGGGCCCCAGATACGCAGTATTTT.

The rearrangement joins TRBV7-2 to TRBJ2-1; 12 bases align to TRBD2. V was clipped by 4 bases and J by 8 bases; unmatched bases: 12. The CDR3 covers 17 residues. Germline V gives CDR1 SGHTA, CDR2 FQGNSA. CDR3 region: CASSSRLAGEVRDEQFF. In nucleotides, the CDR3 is TGTGCCAGCAGCTCTCGACTAGCGGGAGAAGTGCGCGATGAGCAGTTCTTC.

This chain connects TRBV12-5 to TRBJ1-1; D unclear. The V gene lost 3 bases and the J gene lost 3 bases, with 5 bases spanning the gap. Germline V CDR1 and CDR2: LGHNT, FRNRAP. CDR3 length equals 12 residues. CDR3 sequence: CASGLIDTEAFF. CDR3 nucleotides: TGTGCTAGTGGTTTAATCGACACTGAAGCTTTCTTT.

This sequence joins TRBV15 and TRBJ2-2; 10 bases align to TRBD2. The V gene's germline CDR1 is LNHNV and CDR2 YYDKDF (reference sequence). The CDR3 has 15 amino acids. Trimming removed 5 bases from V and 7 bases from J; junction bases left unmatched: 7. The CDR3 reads CATSLPKRGGGELFF. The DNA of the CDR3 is TGTGCCACCAGCCTACCTAAGCGGGGGGGCGGGGAGCTGTTTTTT.

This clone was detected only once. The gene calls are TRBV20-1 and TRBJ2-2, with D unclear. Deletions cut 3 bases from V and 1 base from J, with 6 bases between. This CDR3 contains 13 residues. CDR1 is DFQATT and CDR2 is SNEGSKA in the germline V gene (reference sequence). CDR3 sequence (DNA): TGCAGTGCTAGTTCCGTGAACACCGGGGAGCTGTTTTTT. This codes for CSASSVNTGELFF.

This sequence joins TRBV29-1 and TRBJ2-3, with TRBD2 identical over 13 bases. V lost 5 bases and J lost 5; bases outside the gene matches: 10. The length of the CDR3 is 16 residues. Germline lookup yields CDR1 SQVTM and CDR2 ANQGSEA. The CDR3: CSVPGTSGKVRDTQYF. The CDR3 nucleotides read TGCAGCGTTCCCGGGACTAGCGGGAAAGTCAGAGATACGCAGTATTTT.

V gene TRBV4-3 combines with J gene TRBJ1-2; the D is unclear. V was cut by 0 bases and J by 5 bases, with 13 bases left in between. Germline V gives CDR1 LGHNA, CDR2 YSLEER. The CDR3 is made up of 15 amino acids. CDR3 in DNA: TGCGCCAGCAGCCAAGAAATCCAGGCGATGTATGGCTACACCTTC. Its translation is CASSQEIQAMYGYTF.